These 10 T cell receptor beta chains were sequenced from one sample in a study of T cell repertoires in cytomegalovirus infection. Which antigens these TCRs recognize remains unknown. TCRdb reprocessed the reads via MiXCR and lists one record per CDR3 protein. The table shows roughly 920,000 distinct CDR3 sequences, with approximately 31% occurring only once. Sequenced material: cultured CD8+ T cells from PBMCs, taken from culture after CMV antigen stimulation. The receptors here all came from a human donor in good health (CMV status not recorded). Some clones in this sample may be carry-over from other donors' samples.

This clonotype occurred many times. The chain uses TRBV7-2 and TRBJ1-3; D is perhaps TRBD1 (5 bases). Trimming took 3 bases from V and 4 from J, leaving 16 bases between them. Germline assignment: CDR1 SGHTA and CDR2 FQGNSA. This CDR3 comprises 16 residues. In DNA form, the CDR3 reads TGTGCCAGCAGCTTTCCGGGGCAAGGGGCCGGAAACACCATATATTTT. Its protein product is CASSFPGQGAGNTIYF.

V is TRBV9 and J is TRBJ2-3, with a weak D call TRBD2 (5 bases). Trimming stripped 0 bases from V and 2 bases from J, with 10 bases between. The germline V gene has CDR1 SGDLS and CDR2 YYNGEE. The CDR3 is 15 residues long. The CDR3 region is CASSVGGLATDTQYF. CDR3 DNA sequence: TGTGCCAGCAGCGTAGGCGGCCTAGCCACAGATACGCAGTATTTT.

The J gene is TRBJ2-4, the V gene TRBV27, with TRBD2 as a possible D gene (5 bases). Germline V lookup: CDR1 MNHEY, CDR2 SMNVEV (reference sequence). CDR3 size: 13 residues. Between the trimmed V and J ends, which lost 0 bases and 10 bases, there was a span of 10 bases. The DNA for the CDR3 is TGTGCCAGCAGTTTATCGCGGGCAGCAATTCAGTACTTC. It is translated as CASSLSRAAIQYF.

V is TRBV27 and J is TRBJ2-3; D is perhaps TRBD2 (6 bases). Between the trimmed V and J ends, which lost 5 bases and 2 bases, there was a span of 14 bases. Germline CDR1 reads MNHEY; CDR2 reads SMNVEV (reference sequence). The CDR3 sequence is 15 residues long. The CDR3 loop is CASSERSGYTDTQYF. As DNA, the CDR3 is TGTGCCAGCAGTGAGCGAAGCGGGTACACAGATACGCAGTATTTT.

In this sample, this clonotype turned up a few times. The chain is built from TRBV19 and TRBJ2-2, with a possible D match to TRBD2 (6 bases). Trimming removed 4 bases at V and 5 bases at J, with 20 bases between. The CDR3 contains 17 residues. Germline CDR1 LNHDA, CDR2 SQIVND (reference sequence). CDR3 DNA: TGTGCCAGTAGTAGCTTGTTGCGGGGCGCGGGTACCGGGGAGCTGTTTTTT. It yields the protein CASSSLLRGAGTGELFF.

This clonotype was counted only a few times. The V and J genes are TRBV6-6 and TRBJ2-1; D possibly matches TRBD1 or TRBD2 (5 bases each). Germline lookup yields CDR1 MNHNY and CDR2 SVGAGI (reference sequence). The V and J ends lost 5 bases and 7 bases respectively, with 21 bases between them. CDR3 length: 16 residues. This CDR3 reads CASSLAGSTLSNEQFF. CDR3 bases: TGTGCCAGCAGTCTAGCAGGGTCCACTTTATCAAATGAGCAGTTCTTC.

The CDR3 sequence is CASSGGQTLEQPQHF. Here the CDR3 DNA reads TGTGCCAGCAGTGGGGGACAAACACTGGAGCAGCCCCAGCATTTT. V gene TRBV2 combines with J gene TRBJ1-5, with D possibly matching TRBD1 (6 bases). Trimming cost V 4 bases and J 7 bases, with 17 bases left between them. The CDR3 consists of 15 residues. The germline V gene encodes CDR1 SNHLY and CDR2 FYNNEI.

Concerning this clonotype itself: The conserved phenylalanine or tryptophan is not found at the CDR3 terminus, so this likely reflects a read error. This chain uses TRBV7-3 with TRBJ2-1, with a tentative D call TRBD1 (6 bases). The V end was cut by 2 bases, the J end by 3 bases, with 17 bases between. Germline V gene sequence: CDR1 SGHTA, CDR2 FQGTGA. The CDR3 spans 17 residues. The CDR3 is CASSLRGGGYLYNEQFS. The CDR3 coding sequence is TGTGCCAGCAGCTTACGTGGTGGGGGCTACCTCTACAATGAGCAGTTCTCC.

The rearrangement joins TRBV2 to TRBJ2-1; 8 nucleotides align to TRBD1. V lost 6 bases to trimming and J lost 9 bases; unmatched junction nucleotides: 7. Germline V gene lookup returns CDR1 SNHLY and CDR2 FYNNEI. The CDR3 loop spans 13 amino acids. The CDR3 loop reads CASRGQEGSEQFF. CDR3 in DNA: TGTGCCAGCAGGGGACAGGAGGGGAGTGAGCAGTTCTTC.

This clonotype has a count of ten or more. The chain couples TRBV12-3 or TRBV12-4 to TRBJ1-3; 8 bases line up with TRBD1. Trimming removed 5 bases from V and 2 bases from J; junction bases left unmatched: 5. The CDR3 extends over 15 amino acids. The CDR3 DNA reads TGTGCCAGCAGTGGCGGACAGGGACCTGGAAACACCATATATTTT. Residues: CASSGGQGPGNTIYF.